This T cell receptor beta chain is from a study of cytomegalovirus exposure and HLA in healthy donors. About the research overall: Earlier results showed roughly 120 million unique TCR beta sequences derived from roughly 180 million T cells.

Remarks on this clone: The antigen is not known.

V was shortened by 0 bases and J by 5 bases, with 5 bases between the two germline ends. CDR3 length: 13 residues. Germline V lookup: CDR1 SGHNT, CDR2 YYREEE (reference sequence). Each of the donors was a healthy bone marrow donor. The PCR made use of 60 Vbeta and 13 Jbeta primers. Clones were sequenced by immunoSEQ multiplex PCR, and TCRdb holds only the in-frame ones, with some missing. This sample has 100,000 to 150,000 clones, with over 60% found just once. Study findings and constraints: A previous analysis found most TCR beta V segments productive roughly 90% or roughly 30% of the time.

This sequence originates from a woman aged 55-70 years in good health and CMV-seropositive. The specimen was PBMCs. The chain joins TRBV5-4 to TRBJ1-4; weak D call: TRBD1 (5 bases). CDR3 in DNA: TGTGCCAGCAGCTTGGGACAGAATGAAAAACTGTTTTTT. Translated: CASSLGQNEKLFF.